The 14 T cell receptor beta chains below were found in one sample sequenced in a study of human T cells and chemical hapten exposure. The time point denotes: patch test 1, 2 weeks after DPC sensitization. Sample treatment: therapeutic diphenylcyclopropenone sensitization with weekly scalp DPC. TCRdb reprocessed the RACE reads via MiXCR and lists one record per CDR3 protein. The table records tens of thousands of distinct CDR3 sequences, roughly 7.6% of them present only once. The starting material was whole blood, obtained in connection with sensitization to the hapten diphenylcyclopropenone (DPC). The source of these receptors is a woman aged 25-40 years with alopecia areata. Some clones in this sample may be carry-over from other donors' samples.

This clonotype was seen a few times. The DNA for the CDR3 is TGTGCCATCCTTGGTCAGGTGGTGGACAGGAAAACTCAAACCTATGGCTACACCTTC. Protein product: CAILGQVVDRKTQTYGYTF. This chain joins TRBV10-3 and TRBJ1-2, with 7 bases fitting TRBD1. This CDR3 is built from 19 residues. Losses at the gene ends were 8 bases for V and 4 bases for J; bases not matched to a gene: 25. Germline V gives CDR1 ENHRY, CDR2 SYGVKD.

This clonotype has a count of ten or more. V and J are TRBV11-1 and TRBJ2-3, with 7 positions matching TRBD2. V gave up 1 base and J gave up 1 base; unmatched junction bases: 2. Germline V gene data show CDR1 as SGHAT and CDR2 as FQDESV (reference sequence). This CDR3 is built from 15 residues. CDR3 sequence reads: CASSLVTSGTDTQYF. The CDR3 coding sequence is TGTGCCAGCAGCTTAGTTACTAGCGGCACAGATACGCAGTATTTT. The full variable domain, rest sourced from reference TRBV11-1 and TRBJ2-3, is EAEVAQSPRYKITEKSQAVAFWCDPISGHATLYWYRQILGQGPELLVQFQDESVVDDSQLPKDRFSAERLKGVDSTLKIQPAELGDSAMYLCASSLVTSGTDTQYFGPGTRLTVL.

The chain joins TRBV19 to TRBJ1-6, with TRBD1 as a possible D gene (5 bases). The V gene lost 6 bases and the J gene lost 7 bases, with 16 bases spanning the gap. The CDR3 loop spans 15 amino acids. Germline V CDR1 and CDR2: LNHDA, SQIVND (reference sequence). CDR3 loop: CASRGLSGGNSPLHF. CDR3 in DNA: TGTGCCAGTAGGGGGCTGAGTGGTGGCAATTCACCCCTCCACTTT.

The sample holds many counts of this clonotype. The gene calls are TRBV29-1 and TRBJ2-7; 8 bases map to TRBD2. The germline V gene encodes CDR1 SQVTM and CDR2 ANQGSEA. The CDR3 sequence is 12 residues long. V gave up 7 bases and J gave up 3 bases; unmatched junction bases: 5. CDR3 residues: CSARTSFYEQYF. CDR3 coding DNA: TGCAGCGCCCGGACTAGCTTCTACGAGCAGTACTTC.

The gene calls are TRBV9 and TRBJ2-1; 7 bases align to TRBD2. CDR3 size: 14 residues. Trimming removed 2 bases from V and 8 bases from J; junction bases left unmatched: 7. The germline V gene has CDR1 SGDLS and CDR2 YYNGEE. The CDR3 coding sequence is TGTGCCAGCAGCGTGGGGGGGAGGGGTTATGAGCAGTTCTTC. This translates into CASSVGGRGYEQFF. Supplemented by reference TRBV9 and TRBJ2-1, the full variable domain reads DSGVTQTPKHLITATGQRVTLRCSPRSGDLSVYWYQQSLDQGLQFLIQYYNGEERAKGNILERFSAQQFPDLHSELNLSSLELGDSALYFCASSVGGRGYEQFFGPGTRLTVL.

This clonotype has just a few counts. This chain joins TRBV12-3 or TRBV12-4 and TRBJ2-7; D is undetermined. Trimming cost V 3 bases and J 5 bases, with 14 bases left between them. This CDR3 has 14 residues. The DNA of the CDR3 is TGTGCCAGCAGTTTTCAAAAGGGAATCGACGAGCAGTACTTC. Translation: CASSFQKGIDEQYF.

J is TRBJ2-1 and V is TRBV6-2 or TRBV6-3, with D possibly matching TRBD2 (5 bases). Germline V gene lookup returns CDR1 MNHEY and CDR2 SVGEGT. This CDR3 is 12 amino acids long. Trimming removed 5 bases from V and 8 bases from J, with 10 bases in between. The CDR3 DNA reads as TGTGCCAGCAGTCTACTAGTCTATGAGCAGTTCTTC. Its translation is CASSLLVYEQFF.

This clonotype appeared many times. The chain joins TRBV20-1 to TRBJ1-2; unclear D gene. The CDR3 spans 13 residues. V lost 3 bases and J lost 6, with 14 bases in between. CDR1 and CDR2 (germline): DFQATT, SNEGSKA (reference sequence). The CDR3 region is CSASLRVEDGYTF. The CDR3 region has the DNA TGCAGTGCTAGTCTACGGGTCGAGGATGGCTACACCTTC.

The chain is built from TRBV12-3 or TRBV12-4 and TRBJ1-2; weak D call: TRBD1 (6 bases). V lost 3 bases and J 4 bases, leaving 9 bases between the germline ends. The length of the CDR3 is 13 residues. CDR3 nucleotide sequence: TGTGCCAGCAGTTTTTGGGGGGCCTATGGCTACACCTTC. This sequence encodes CASSFWGAYGYTF.

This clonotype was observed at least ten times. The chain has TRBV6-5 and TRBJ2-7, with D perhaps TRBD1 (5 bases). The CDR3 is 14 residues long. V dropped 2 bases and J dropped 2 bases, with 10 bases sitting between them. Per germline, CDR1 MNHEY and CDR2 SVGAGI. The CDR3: CASSYAGQPYEQYF. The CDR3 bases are TGTGCCAGCAGTTACGCAGGGCAGCCCTACGAGCAGTACTTC.

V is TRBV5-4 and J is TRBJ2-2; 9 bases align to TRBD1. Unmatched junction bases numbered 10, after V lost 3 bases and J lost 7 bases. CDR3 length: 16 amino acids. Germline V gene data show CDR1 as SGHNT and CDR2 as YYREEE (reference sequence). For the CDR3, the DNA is TGTGCCAGCAGCTATACCTACAGGGGGCTGAGCGGGGAGCTGTTTTTT. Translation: CASSYTYRGLSGELFF.

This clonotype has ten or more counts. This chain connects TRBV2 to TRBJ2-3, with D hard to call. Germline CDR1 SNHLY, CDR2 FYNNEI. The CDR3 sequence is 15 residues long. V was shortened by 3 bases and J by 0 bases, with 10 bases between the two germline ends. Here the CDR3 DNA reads TGTGCCAGCAGTGATAGGCCCCTCAGCACAGATACGCAGTATTTT. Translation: CASSDRPLSTDTQYF. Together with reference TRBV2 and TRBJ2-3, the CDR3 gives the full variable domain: EPEVTQTPSHQVTQMGQEVILRCVPISNHLYFYWYRQILGQKVEFLVSFYNNEISEKSEIFDDQFSVERPDGSNFTLKIRSTKLEDSAMYFCASSDRPLSTDTQYFGPGTRLTVL.

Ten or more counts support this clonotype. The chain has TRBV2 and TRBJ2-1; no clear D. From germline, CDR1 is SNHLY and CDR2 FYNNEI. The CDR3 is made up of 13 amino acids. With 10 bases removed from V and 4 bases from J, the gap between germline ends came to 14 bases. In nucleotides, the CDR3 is TGTGCCAACCAGCAGTCCGGTTACAATGAGCAGTTCTTC. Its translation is CANQQSGYNEQFF.

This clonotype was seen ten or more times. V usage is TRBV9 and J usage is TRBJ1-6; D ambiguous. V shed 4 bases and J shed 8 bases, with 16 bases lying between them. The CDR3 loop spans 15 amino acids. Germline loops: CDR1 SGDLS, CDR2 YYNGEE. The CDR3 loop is CASSLEGRLDSPLHF. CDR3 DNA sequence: TGTGCCAGCAGCCTAGAGGGCAGGTTGGATTCACCCCTCCACTTT.